This TCR beta chain was captured by sequencing in a study of type 1 regulatory T cells. The overall study: T-allo10 is an in vitro-generated, Tr1-enriched CD4 T cell product specific for alloantigen.

TCRdb reanalysed the reads using MiXCR and keeps one entry per CDR3 protein. The data hold more than 20,000 distinct CDR3 sequences, with 55% to 75% observed a single time. Of note for this clonotype: Its target is not known.

Graft donor-derived T-allo10 cells were described as host-alloantigen-specific, anergic, and alloantigen-specifically suppressive. Germline CDR1 is MNHEY and CDR2 is SVGEGT. V was pared by 2 bases and J by 2 bases, with 7 bases between. CDR3 length equals 13 residues. Sequenced input: cultured T cells, either the whole culture or a sorted T cell fraction (not recorded which). Subset meaning: Tr1-enriched cell product generated in vitro against host alloantigens. This chain links TRBV6-2 or TRBV6-3 with TRBJ2-7, with D perhaps matching TRBD1 (5 bases). The receptor was derived from a human donor in good health. The CDR3 region has the DNA TGTGCCAGCAGTTACGGCAGGGCCTACGAGCAGTACTTC. Its protein product is CASSYGRAYEQYF.